The 13 T cell receptor beta chains listed next were all sequenced from one sample in a study of blood T cell repertoires in COVID-19. Some clones are missing from TCRdb's copy, which holds only in-frame ones; the method was immunoSEQ multiplex PCR. This sample has 150,000 to 180,000 clones, with about 80% found just once. The sample comprised peripheral blood. These TCRs come from a woman in her sixties with acute or convalescent COVID-19.

The chain has TRBV5-1 and TRBJ1-1; D is uncertain. CDR3 size: 13 residues. Trimming took 2 bases from V and 6 from J, leaving 11 bases between them. The germline V gene has CDR1 SGHRS and CDR2 YFSETQ. DNA for the CDR3: TGCGCCAGCAGCTTTACTTTTCGGGCTGAAGCTTTCTTT. Translated: CASSFTFRAEAFF. The entire variable domain, with the rest obtained from reference TRBV5-1 and TRBJ1-1, is as follows: KAGVTQTPRYLIKTRGQQVTLSCSPISGHRSVSWYQQTPGQGLQFLFEYFSETQRNKGNFPGRFSGRQFSNSRSEMNVSTLELGDSALYLCASSFTFRAEAFFGQGTRLTVV.

The chain recombines TRBV10-1 with TRBJ1-1; the D gene is possibly TRBD1 (5 bases). The V and J ends lost 6 bases and 0 bases respectively, with 8 bases between them. The CDR3 is 13 amino acids. Per the germline V gene, CDR1 is WNHNN and CDR2 is SYGVQD (reference sequence). The CDR3 sequence is CASRDNMNTEAFF. The CDR3 region has the DNA TGCGCCAGCAGGGACAATATGAACACTGAAGCTTTCTTT.

The chain joins TRBV5-6 to TRBJ1-4, with D possibly being TRBD1 (5 bases). The CDR3 length is 17 residues. Trimming cost V 0 bases and J 6 bases, with 18 bases left between them. CDR1 is SGHDT, CDR2 YYEEEE, per germline. Written as DNA, the CDR3 is TGTGCCAGCAGCTTGGGAAGGGGCTCCCTTGGGGATGAAAAACTGTTTTTT. It is translated as CASSLGRGSLGDEKLFF.

This chain uses TRBV19 with TRBJ2-1; 14 bases line up with TRBD2. The length of the CDR3 is 14 residues. Losses at the gene ends were 10 bases for V and 9 bases for J; bases not matched to a gene: 8. Per germline, CDR1 LNHDA and CDR2 SQIVND (reference sequence). The chain's CDR3 is CATLTSGGAGEQFF. DNA of the CDR3: TGTGCCACCTTGACTAGCGGGGGGGCCGGTGAGCAGTTCTTC.

In its sample, this clone was seen once. The CDR3 region is CASSPTGSLNRLGKLFF. In DNA form, the CDR3 reads TGCGCCAGCAGCCCCACAGGTAGCCTCAATCGACTGGGAAAACTGTTTTTT. This chain links TRBV4-1 with TRBJ1-4, with D possibly matching TRBD1 (5 bases). Germline CDR1 and CDR2: MGHRA and YSYEKL. CDR3 size: 17 residues. V dropped 4 bases and J dropped 10 bases, with 25 bases sitting between them.

This clone was found once. This chain links TRBV9 with TRBJ1-5; 7 bases fit TRBD1. V was pared by 3 bases and J by 4 bases, with 7 bases of the junction left unmatched. The CDR3 has 15 residues. CDR1 SGDLS and CDR2 YYNGEE come from the germline V gene. CDR3 sequence reads: CASSGGGQNNQPQHF. The CDR3 region has the DNA TGTGCCAGCAGCGGAGGGGGACAGAATAATCAGCCCCAGCATTTT.

The chain recombines TRBV19 with TRBJ1-5; D is uncertain. Germline CDR1 is LNHDA and CDR2 is SQIVND (reference sequence). This CDR3 has 13 residues. The V end was cut by 5 bases, the J end by 7 bases, with 12 bases between. In DNA form, the CDR3 reads TGTGCCAGTAGTCGCCTTCTGCGACAGCCCCAGCATTTT. It encodes CASSRLLRQPQHF.

V is TRBV19 and J is TRBJ1-5; a possible D gene is TRBD1 (5 bases). This CDR3 region has 14 residues. CDR1 LNHDA and CDR2 SQIVND come from the germline V gene (reference sequence). V was pared by 2 bases and J by 5 bases, with 10 bases between. For the CDR3, the DNA is TGTGCCAGTAGTATAAATGGAGGGGATCAGCCCCAGCATTTT. It encodes CASSINGGDQPQHF.

J is TRBJ1-1 and V is TRBV10-3; a weak D match, TRBD1 (6 bases). This CDR3 is built from 14 residues. Trimming cost V 4 bases and J 3 bases, with 12 bases left between them. Per the germline V gene, CDR1 is ENHRY and CDR2 is SYGVKD. CDR3 nucleotide sequence: TGTGCCATCAGTGTAACAGGGTTAGACACTGAAGCTTTCTTT. Its translation: CAISVTGLDTEAFF.

The chain couples TRBV6-5 to TRBJ1-4; a possible D gene is TRBD1 (5 bases). CDR1 and CDR2 (germline): MNHEY, SVGAGI. V was trimmed by 6 bases and J by 5 bases, leaving 16 bases between them. The CDR3 loop spans 15 amino acids. The CDR3 bases are TGTGCCAGCAGCTCTTACCGGGGGATCAATGAAAAACTGTTTTTT. Translated: CASSSYRGINEKLFF.

The V gene is TRBV5-1, the J gene TRBJ1-4; D is unresolved. In germline, CDR1 is SGHRS, CDR2 YFSETQ. The CDR3 loop spans 14 amino acids. V was shortened by 2 bases and J by 0 bases, with 5 bases between the two germline ends. CDR3 sequence (DNA): TGCGCCAGCAGCTTCAGTGCAACTAATGAAAAACTGTTTTTT. This codes for CASSFSATNEKLFF.

The chain employs TRBV4-1 and TRBJ1-1; 11 positions agree with TRBD1. CDR1 is MGHRA and CDR2 is YSYEKL in the germline V gene. V lost 1 base to trimming and J lost 5 bases; unmatched junction nucleotides: 6. The CDR3 length is 16 residues. The CDR3 region is CASSQVGTGGMTEAFF. The CDR3 DNA follows: TGCGCCAGCAGCCAAGTCGGGACAGGGGGGATGACTGAAGCTTTCTTT.

The chain is built from TRBV18 and TRBJ2-3; D is ambiguous. CDR3 length: 14 residues. Per germline, CDR1 KGHSH and CDR2 LQKENI. V lost 3 bases to trimming and J lost 4 bases, with 11 bases between them. CDR3 in amino acids: CASSPPLPADTQYF. The CDR3 bases are TGTGCCAGCTCACCTCCTCTCCCCGCAGATACGCAGTATTTT.